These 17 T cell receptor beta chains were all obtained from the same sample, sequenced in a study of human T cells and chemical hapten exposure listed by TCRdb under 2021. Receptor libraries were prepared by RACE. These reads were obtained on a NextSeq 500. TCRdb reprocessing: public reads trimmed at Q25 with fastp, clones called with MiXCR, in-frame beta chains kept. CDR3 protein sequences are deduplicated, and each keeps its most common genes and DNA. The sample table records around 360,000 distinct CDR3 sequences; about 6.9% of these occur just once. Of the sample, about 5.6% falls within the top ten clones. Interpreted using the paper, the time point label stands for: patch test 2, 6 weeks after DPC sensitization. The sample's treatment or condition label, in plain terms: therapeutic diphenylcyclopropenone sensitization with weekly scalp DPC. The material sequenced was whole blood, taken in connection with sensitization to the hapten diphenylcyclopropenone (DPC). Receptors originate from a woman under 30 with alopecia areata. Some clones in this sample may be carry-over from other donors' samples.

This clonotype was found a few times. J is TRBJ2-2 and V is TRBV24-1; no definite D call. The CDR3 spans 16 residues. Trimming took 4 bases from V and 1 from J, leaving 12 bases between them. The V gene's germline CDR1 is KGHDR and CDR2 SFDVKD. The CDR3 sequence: CATSDLNWQNTGELFF. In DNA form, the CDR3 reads TGTGCCACCAGTGACTTGAACTGGCAGAACACCGGGGAGCTGTTTTTT.

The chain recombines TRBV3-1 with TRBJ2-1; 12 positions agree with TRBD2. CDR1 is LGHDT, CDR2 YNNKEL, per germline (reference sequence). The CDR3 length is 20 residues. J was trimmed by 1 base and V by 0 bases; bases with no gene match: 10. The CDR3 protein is CASSQDAGTSGSRSYNEQFF. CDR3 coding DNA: TGTGCCAGCAGCCAAGATGCCGGGACTAGCGGGTCCAGATCCTACAATGAGCAGTTCTTC.

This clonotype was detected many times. The CDR3 DNA is TGCGCCAGCAGCCAAGGGGCAGGCCTCATGTCTCAGCCCCAGCATTTT. It translates to CASSQGAGLMSQPQHF. The rearrangement joins TRBV4-3 to TRBJ1-5; D is uncertain. Germline loops: CDR1 LGHNA, CDR2 YSLEER. V was clipped by 1 base and J by 6 bases, with 16 bases between them. The CDR3 covers 16 residues.

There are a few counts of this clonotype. This CDR3 is CASSSGQAGGELFF. The CDR3 DNA sequence: TGTGCCAGCAGTAGCGGACAGGCGGGCGGGGAGCTGTTTTTT. This rearrangement joins TRBV12-3 or TRBV12-4 to TRBJ2-2; 7 bases are shared with TRBD1. CDR3 length: 14 amino acids. V shed 5 bases and J 7 bases; nucleotides not matched to a gene: 7.

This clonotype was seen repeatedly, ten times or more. This CDR3 is CASSPGGGLNYGYTF. In DNA, the CDR3 is TGTGCCAGCAGTCCAGGGGGGGGTCTCAACTATGGCTACACCTTC. This chain connects TRBV28 to TRBJ1-2; 7 nucleotides match TRBD1. Trimming removed 5 bases from V and 2 bases from J; junction bases left unmatched: 8. CDR3 size: 15 residues. CDR1 is MDHEN and CDR2 is SYDVKM in the germline V gene.

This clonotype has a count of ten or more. CDR3 protein: CASSPGDRQGNTIYF. The DNA for the CDR3 is TGTGCCAGCAGTCCCGGGGACAGGCAAGGAAACACCATATATTTT. This chain links TRBV6-5 with TRBJ1-3, with 8 bases identical to TRBD1. CDR1 and CDR2 (germline): MNHEY, SVGAGI. The CDR3 runs 15 residues. The ends lost 5 bases at V and 4 bases at J; junction bases unmatched: 7.

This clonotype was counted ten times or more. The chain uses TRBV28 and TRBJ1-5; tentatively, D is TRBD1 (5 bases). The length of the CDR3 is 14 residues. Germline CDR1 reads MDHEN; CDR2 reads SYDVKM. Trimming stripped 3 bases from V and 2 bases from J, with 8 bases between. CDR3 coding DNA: TGTGCCAGCAGTTTGGTACAGGGCAATCAGCCCCAGCATTTT. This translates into CASSLVQGNQPQHF. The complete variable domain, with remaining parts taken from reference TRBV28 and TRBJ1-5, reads DVKVTQSSRYLVKRTGEKVFLECVQDMDHENMFWYRQDPGLGLRLIYFSYDVKMKEKGDIPEGYSVSREKKERFSLILESASTNQTSMYLCASSLVQGNQPQHFGDGTRLSIL.

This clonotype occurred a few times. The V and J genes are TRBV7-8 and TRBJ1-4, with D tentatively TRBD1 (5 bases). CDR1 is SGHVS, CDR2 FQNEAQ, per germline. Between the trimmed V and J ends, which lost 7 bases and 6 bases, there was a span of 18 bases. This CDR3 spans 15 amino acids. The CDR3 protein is CASTPGDGAYEKLFF. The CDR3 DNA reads TGTGCCAGCACCCCGGGGGACGGCGCGTATGAAAAACTGTTTTTT.

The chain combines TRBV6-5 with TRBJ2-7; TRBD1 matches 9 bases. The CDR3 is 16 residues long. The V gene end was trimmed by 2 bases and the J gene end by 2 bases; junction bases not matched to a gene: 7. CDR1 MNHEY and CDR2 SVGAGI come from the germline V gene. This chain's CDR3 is CASSYGDRVKAYEQYF. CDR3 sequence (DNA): TGTGCCAGCAGTTACGGGGACAGGGTAAAAGCCTACGAGCAGTACTTC.

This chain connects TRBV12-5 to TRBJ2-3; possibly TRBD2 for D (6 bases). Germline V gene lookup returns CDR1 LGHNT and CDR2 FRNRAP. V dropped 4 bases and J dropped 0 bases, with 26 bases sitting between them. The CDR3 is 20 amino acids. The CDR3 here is CASGSPGGLFVSASTDTQYF. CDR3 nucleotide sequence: TGTGCTAGTGGTTCCCCAGGAGGGCTATTTGTGTCCGCTAGCACAGATACGCAGTATTTT.

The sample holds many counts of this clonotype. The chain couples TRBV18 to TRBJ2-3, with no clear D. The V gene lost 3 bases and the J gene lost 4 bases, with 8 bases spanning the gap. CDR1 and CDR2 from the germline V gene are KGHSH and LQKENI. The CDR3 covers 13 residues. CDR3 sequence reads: CASSPPLADTQYF. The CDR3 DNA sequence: TGTGCCAGCTCACCCCCATTAGCAGATACGCAGTATTTT.

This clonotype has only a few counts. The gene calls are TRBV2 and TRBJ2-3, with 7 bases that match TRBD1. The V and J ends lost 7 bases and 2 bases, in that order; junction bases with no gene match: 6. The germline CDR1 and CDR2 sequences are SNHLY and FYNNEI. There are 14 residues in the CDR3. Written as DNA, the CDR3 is TGTGCCAGCAAGAGGGACAGTGACACAGATACGCAGTATTTT. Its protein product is CASKRDSDTDTQYF.

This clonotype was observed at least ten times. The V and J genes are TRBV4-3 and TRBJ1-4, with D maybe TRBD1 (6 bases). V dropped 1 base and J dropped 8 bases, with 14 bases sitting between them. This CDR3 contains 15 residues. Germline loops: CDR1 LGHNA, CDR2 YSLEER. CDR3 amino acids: CASSQALTGLEKLFF. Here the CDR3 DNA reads TGCGCCAGCAGCCAAGCCTTGACAGGATTAGAAAAACTGTTTTTT.

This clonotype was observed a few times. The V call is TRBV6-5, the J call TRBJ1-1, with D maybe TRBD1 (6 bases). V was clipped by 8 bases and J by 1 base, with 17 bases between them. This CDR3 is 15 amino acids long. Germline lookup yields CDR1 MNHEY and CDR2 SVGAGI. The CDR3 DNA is TGTGCCAGCGCCTACGGGACAAGCCCGAACACTGAAGCTTTCTTT. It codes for CASAYGTSPNTEAFF.

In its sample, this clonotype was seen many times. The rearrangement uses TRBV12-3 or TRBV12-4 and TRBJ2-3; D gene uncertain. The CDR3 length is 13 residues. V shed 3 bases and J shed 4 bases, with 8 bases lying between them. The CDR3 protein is CASSFQLPDTQYF. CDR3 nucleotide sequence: TGTGCCAGCAGTTTTCAGCTCCCAGATACGCAGTATTTT.

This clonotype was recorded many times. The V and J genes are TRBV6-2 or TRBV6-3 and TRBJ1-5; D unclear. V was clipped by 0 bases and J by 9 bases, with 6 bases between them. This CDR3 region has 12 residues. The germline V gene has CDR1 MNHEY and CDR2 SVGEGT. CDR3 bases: TGTGCCAGCAGTTACTCGACGGGGCCCCAGCATTTT. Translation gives CASSYSTGPQHF.

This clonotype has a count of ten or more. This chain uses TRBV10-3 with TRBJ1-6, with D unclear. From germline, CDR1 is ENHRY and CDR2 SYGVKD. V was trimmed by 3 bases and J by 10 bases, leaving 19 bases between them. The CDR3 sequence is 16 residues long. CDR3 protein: CAISELRIEVDSPLHF. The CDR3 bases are TGTGCCATCAGTGAACTCAGGATTGAGGTCGACTCACCCCTCCACTTT.